This T cell receptor beta chain was sequenced during a study of graft-versus-host responses after intestinal transplantation. Study information: Grafts that recipients had were multivisceral, liver-intestinal, or isolated intestinal transplants. The study gave all recipients anti-thymocyte globulin induction, then tacrolimus and steroids for roughly 3 years.

Trimming pared 1 base from V and 4 bases from J, leaving 5 bases between. Germline lookup yields CDR1 SGHAT and CDR2 FQNNGV. This CDR3 is 13 amino acids long. TCRdb's table, derived via immunoSEQ multiplex PCR, lists solely in-frame clones and lacks some. The sample contains some 88,000 clones, around 93% of which appear only once. A word on this clone: What it binds is unknown.

The chain uses TRBV11-2 and TRBJ2-1; no definite D call. This clonotype was sampled from a human donor who received an intestinal transplant. Here the sequenced sample was unstimulated CD8+ T cells sorted from spleen or lymph node cells, taken before intestinal transplant. CDR3 sequence reads: CASSLVAYNEQFF. DNA of the CDR3: TGTGCCAGCAGCTTAGTAGCTTACAATGAGCAGTTCTTC.